A selection of T cell receptor beta chains follows, all from one sample in a study of T cell responses to AZD1222 COVID-19 vaccine. Clones were sequenced by immunoSEQ multiplex PCR, and TCRdb holds only the in-frame ones, with some missing. Of roughly 150,000 clones in the sample, roughly 88% were seen once. The sample in question was peripheral blood, obtained 28 days after the second AZD1222 dose. The receptor set was obtained from an adult who received the AZD1222 COVID-19 vaccine. Both conserved end residues are part of each CDR3. The D gene is left open where the match is weak. Only part of the rows carry a size: once, few, many, or a class if the clone is expanded.

NA,TRBJ1-2,TRBV3-1/TRBV3-2,NA,15,CASSQDRPPNYGYTF,TGTGCCAGCAGCCAAGACCGACCACCTAACTATGGCTACACCTTC
NA,TRBJ1-1,TRBV6-4,NA,13,CASSLQASTEAFF,TGTGCCAGCAGCCTACAGGCGAGCACTGAAGCTTTCTTT
TRBD2,TRBJ2-1,TRBV7-9,few,15,CASSLGSGPDNEQFF,TGTGCCAGCAGCTTAGGTAGCGGGCCTGACAATGAGCAGTTCTTC
NA,TRBJ1-1,TRBV5-6,NA,15,CASSLAPGAGTEAFF,TGTGCCAGCAGCTTGGCTCCGGGAGCGGGGACTGAAGCTTTCTTT
NA,TRBJ2-1,TRBV5-8,NA,17,CASSLDVGAVPYNEQFF,TGTGCCAGCAGCTTGGATGTTGGGGCCGTACCCTACAATGAGCAGTTCTTC
NA,TRBJ1-1,TRBV3-1/TRBV3-2,NA,13,CASRFRPNTEAFF,TGTGCCAGCAGGTTCAGGCCGAACACTGAAGCTTTCTTT
NA,TRBJ1-5,TRBV2,NA,13,CASTSGGYQPQHF,TGTGCCAGCACCTCCGGGGGATATCAGCCCCAGCATTTT
TRBD2,TRBJ2-1,TRBV6-4,once,15,CASSESGGSQDEQFF,TGTGCCAGCAGTGAGAGCGGGGGGTCCCAGGATGAGCAGTTCTTC
NA,TRBJ2-3,TRBV12-3/TRBV12-4,NA,13,CASSLRTTHTQYF,TGTGCCAGCAGTTTAAGGACTACCCATACGCAGTATTTT
TRBD1,TRBJ1-3,TRBV2,few,15,CASTLNRGTGNTIYF,TGTGCCAGCACTTTGAACAGGGGCACTGGAAACACCATATATTTT
NA,TRBJ1-2,TRBV30,NA,13,CAWSLFGTYGYTF,TGTGCCTGGAGCCTTTTCGGGACCTATGGCTACACCTTC
TRBD2,TRBJ2-3,TRBV9,once,16,CASSVGLAGATKTQYF,TGTGCCAGCAGCGTAGGGCTAGCGGGGGCCACCAAAACGCAGTATTTT
TRBD2,TRBJ2-7,TRBV27,NA,15,CASSSWTSGSYEQYF,TGTGCCAGCAGTTCGTGGACTAGCGGATCCTACGAGCAGTACTTC
TRBD2,TRBJ2-1,TRBV11-3,NA,16,CASSFSGRARYNEQFF,TGTGCCAGCAGCTTTAGCGGGAGGGCAAGGTACAATGAGCAGTTCTTC
TRBD1,TRBJ2-2,TRBV28,NA,15,CASIYRDRANGELFF,TGTGCCAGCATTTACCGGGACAGGGCTAACGGGGAGCTGTTTTTT
TRBD1,TRBJ1-2,TRBV4-1,NA,15,CASSQPGTAIYGYTF,TGCGCCAGCAGCCAACCAGGGACAGCGATCTATGGCTACACCTTC
TRBD2,TRBJ2-7,TRBV6-1,once,16,CASREIAGGPDDEQYF,TGTGCCAGCAGGGAAATAGCGGGAGGGCCGGACGACGAGCAGTACTTC
TRBD1,TRBJ1-1,TRBV7-6,once,14,CASRPTGANTEAFF,TGTGCCAGCAGGCCTACAGGGGCAAACACTGAAGCTTTCTTT
NA,TRBJ1-1,TRBV12-3/TRBV12-4,NA,13,CASSLVMGSDAFF,TGTGCCAGCAGTTTAGTGATGGGGTCGGATGCTTTCTTT
TRBD1,TRBJ2-2,TRBV5-1,NA,16,CASSLQGQGTTGELFF,TGCGCCAGCAGCTTGCAGGGACAGGGGACCACCGGGGAGCTGTTTTTT
NA,TRBJ1-1,TRBV21-1,NA,15,CASSRGQKRETEAFF,TGTGCCAGCAGCAGAGGACAGAAGAGGGAAACTGAAGCTTTCTTT
NA,TRBJ1-2,TRBV2,NA,12,CASSDGVYGYTF,TGTGCCAGCAGTGACGGGGTCTATGGCTACACCTTC
TRBD1,TRBJ2-7,TRBV18,NA,13,CASSEGALGEQYF,TGTGCCAGCTCTGAGGGGGCATTGGGCGAGCAGTACTTC
NA,TRBJ1-1,TRBV27,NA,13,CASSFGVGTEAFF,TGTGCCAGCAGTTTCGGCGTCGGCACTGAAGCTTTCTTT
TRBD1,TRBJ1-6,TRBV7-6,NA,16,CASSRGQGLVGSPLHF,TGTGCCAGCAGCCGCGGACAGGGGCTCGTCGGTTCACCCCTCCACTTT
TRBD1,TRBJ1-5,TRBV5-6,NA,14,CASSFGQGMKPQHF,TGTGCCAGCAGTTTTGGACAGGGGATGAAGCCCCAGCATTTT
NA,TRBJ1-6,TRBV19,NA,13,CASSPDSYSPLHF,TGTGCCAGTAGTCCCGACAGTTATTCACCCCTCCACTTT
NA,TRBJ1-5,TRBV18,NA,14,CASSPLGGQQPQHF,TGTGCCAGCTCACCACTCGGGGGTCAGCAGCCCCAGCATTTT
NA,TRBJ1-1,TRBV6-5,medium-sized,15,CASSYSGGPRTEAFF,TGTGCCAGCAGTTACTCTGGGGGACCCAGGACTGAAGCTTTCTTT
TRBD1,TRBJ1-1,TRBV29-1,NA,13,CSVWDRGVSEAFF,TGCAGCGTCTGGGACAGGGGCGTTTCTGAAGCTTTCTTT
NA,TRBJ2-2,TRBV12-5,NA,15,CASGLAISNTGELFF,TGTGCTAGTGGTTTGGCCATATCGAACACCGGGGAGCTGTTTTTT